This T cell receptor beta chain originates from a study of long-term antiretroviral therapy in people with HIV. Study overall: A decade or so separates the oldest specimens from the later 2015 immediate-ART recommendation.

V was clipped by 7 bases and J by 5 bases, with 15 bases between them. This CDR3 has 14 amino acids. Germline lookup yields CDR1 MNHEY and CDR2 SVGAGI. Version v3.0 of the immunoSEQ assay ran at survey level. Here immunoSEQ multiplex PCR was the method, and the copy in TCRdb shows in-frame clones only, minus some. In the table there are roughly 17,000 clones, roughly 95% of which are singletons. The chain carries TRBV6-5 and TRBJ1-5; no firm D call. This receptor was identified in a man under 40 with HIV. This sample comprised unsorted PBMCs, obtained approximately 11 years after starting antiretroviral therapy. CDR3 nucleotides: TGTGCCAGCAAGCCGGGAGACCCGTATCAGCCCCAGCATTTT. Residues: CASKPGDPYQPQHF.